This TCR beta chain originates from a study of CD8 T cells in ankylosing spondylitis. Study observations and caveats: What appeared characteristic of ankylosing spondylitis blood was a TCR beta motif of fewer than ten highly homologous variants.

TCRdb redid the calling of the 5' RACE reads with MiXCR, one entry per CDR3 protein. This sample has 700,000 to 1,000,000 distinct CDR3 sequences, with 12% found just once. This CDR3 contains 13 residues. CDR1 is SGHRS and CDR2 is YFSETQ in the germline V gene. The ends were cut back, 0 bases at V and 7 bases at J, with 11 bases in the middle. This clonotype was seen repeatedly, ten times or more. The antigen is unknown. This sequence originates from a male donor with ankylosing spondylitis. The chain has TRBV5-1 and TRBJ2-7, with D hard to call. The source material was blood, either unsorted or a sorted T cell fraction (not recorded which). Here the CDR3 reads CASSLVSSREQYF. CDR3 bases: TGCGCCAGCAGCTTGGTCTCGAGCCGTGAGCAGTACTTC.